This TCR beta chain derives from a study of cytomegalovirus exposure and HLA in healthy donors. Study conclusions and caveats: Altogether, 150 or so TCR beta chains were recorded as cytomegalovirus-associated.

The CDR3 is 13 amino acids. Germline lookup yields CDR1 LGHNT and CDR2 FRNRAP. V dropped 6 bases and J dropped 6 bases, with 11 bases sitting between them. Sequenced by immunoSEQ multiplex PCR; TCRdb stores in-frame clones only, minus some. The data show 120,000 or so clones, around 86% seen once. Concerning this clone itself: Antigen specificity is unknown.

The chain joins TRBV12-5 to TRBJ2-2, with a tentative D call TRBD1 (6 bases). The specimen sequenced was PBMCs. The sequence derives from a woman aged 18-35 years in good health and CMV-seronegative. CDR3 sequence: CASGPTGPGELFF. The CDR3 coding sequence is TGTGCTAGTGGACCAACAGGGCCCGGGGAGCTGTTTTTT.